A selection of T cell receptor beta chains follows, all from one sample in a study of human T cells and chemical hapten exposure. TCRdb analysed the RACE reads with MiXCR anew, one entry per CDR3 protein. The sample comprises about 380,000 distinct CDR3 sequences, nearly 5% of which are singletons, and 2% to 2.5% rests with the top ten. This specimen was whole blood, taken in connection with sensitization to the hapten diphenylcyclopropenone (DPC). The receptor set was obtained from a woman in her 50s with alopecia areata. Some clones in this sample may be carry-over from other donors' samples. Each CDR3 is given with its conserved first and last residue. Each record gives: J gene, clone size, V gene, D gene, CDR3 protein, CDR3 DNA. D genes are given only for firm matches. Clone size is stated in some rows and not others, as once, few, many or a class when expanded.

TRBJ1-1	many	TRBV2	TRBD1	CASRVGQGAEAFF	TGTGCCAGCAGGGTCGGACAGGGGGCTGAAGCTTTCTTT
TRBJ2-1	few	TRBV12-3/TRBV12-4	.	CASRSHRVLEQFF	TGTGCCAGCAGGAGTCACAGGGTTCTGGAGCAGTTCTTC
TRBJ2-5	many	TRBV29-1	.	CSVEDGIGVETQYF	TGCAGCGTTGAAGACGGAATCGGGGTGGAGACCCAGTACTTC
TRBJ2-7	many	TRBV20-1	.	CSALREEQYF	TGCAGTGCTCTCCGGGAAGAGCAGTACTTC
TRBJ1-4	.	TRBV5-1	.	CASSSGTTNEKLFF	TGCGCCAGCAGCTCAGGGACAACTAATGAAAAACTGTTTTTT
TRBJ1-1	.	TRBV6-5	.	CASSLRRGGTEAFF	TGTGCCAGCAGTTTACGACGGGGGGGCACTGAAGCTTTCTTT
TRBJ2-3	many	TRBV5-4	TRBD2	CASRLAGGPSNTQYF	TGTGCCAGCAGACTAGCGGGGGGGCCATCGAATACGCAGTATTTT
TRBJ2-1	.	TRBV20-1	.	CSAPGGVLYNEQFF	TGCAGTGCCCCAGGTGGCGTTCTCTACAATGAGCAGTTCTTC
TRBJ2-5	many	TRBV7-2	TRBD1	CASSTRTGLETQYF	TGTGCCAGCAGCACTAGGACAGGGTTGGAGACCCAGTACTTC
TRBJ1-3	many	TRBV7-9	.	CASSPQSGRQKGSSGNTIYF	TGTGCCAGCAGCCCCCAATCGGGCAGACAAAAAGGGAGCTCTGGAAACACCATATATTTT
TRBJ2-7	many	TRBV6-5	.	CASSYSGLGYSYEQYF	TGTGCCAGCAGTTACTCTGGGTTGGGGTACTCCTACGAGCAGTACTTC
TRBJ1-5	many	TRBV2	.	CASSPNLSNQPQHF	TGTGCCAGCAGTCCTAATCTTAGCAATCAGCCCCAGCATTTT
TRBJ1-4	many	TRBV5-1	TRBD1	CASSLLGTGGRSANEKLFF	TGCGCCAGCAGCTTGTTAGGGACAGGGGGCCGTTCTGCTAATGAAAAACTGTTTTTT
TRBJ1-3	few	TRBV6-1	.	CASSEASEGSGNTIYF	TGTGCCAGCAGTGAAGCGTCGGAAGGATCTGGAAACACCATATATTTT
TRBJ1-5	many	TRBV7-2	.	CASSLSGSEGNQPQHF	TGTGCCAGCAGCTTGAGCGGGAGCGAGGGTAATCAGCCCCAGCATTTT
TRBJ1-4	many	TRBV28	.	CASSLFGGLNEKLFF	TGTGCCAGCAGTTTATTCGGTGGGCTAAATGAAAAACTGTTTTTT
TRBJ2-1	many	TRBV28	TRBD2	CASSPRTSGVAYNEQFF	TGTGCCAGCAGTCCCCGGACTAGCGGAGTAGCCTACAATGAGCAGTTCTTC
TRBJ1-2	.	TRBV5-1	.	CASSLVGVYGYTF	TGCGCCAGCAGCTTGGTAGGGGTATATGGCTACACCTTC
TRBJ2-3	many	TRBV12-3/TRBV12-4	.	CASSLVARGDTQYF	TGTGCCAGCAGTTTAGTAGCGAGGGGAGATACGCAGTATTTT
TRBJ2-1	few	TRBV6-5	.	CASSYSRSSYNEQFF	TGTGCCAGCAGTTACTCTAGGAGCTCCTACAATGAGCAGTTCTTC
TRBJ2-7	.	TRBV7-2	TRBD1	CASSSDGTGVYEQYF	TGTGCCAGCAGCTCCGATGGGACAGGGGTTTACGAGCAGTACTTC
TRBJ1-2	few	TRBV20-1	TRBD1	CSARTTGRGYTF	TGCAGTGCTAGGACGACAGGGCGAGGCTACACCTTC
TRBJ2-3	few	TRBV11-3	.	CASSYSSPGGTDTQYF	TGTGCCAGCAGTTACTCTTCGCCGGGCGGCACAGATACGCAGTATTTT
TRBJ1-3	many	TRBV28	.	CASSLSVIGSGNTIYF	TGTGCCAGCAGTTTGTCGGTCATTGGCTCTGGAAACACCATATATTTT
TRBJ1-5	many	TRBV2	.	CASSWGQSNQPQHF	TGTGCCAGCAGTTGGGGGCAGAGCAATCAGCCCCAGCATTTT
TRBJ1-5	few	TRBV28	.	CASSLPGRQPQHF	TGTGCCAGCAGTTTACCAGGGCGCCAGCCCCAGCATTTT
TRBJ2-3	many	TRBV29-1	.	CSVDLPDSPRQYF	TGCAGCGTTGACCTGCCGGACTCCCCCCGGCAGTATTTT
TRBJ2-3	few	TRBV25-1	TRBD1	CASSDHRGADTQYF	TGTGCCAGCAGTGATCACAGGGGAGCGGATACGCAGTATTTT
TRBJ2-3	.	TRBV3-1	.	CASSHGRGSTDTQYF	TGTGCCAGCAGCCATGGTCGGGGGAGCACAGATACGCAGTATTTT
TRBJ2-1	many	TRBV7-8	.	CASRLRSSYNEQFF	TGTGCCAGCAGGCTCAGGAGCTCCTACAATGAGCAGTTCTTC
TRBJ2-5	.	TRBV29-1	TRBD1	CSVSPGGQGVTQYF	TGCAGCGTTAGCCCAGGGGGACAGGGTGTGACCCAGTACTTC
TRBJ2-7	many	TRBV6-5	TRBD2	CASGLGGSGNEQYF	TGTGCCAGCGGACTTGGCGGGAGTGGTAACGAGCAGTACTTC
TRBJ2-3	many	TRBV28	TRBD2	CASSFRGGRSFDTQYF	TGTGCCAGCAGTTTTAGGGGCGGGAGGAGCTTTGATACGCAGTATTTT
TRBJ2-3	few	TRBV20-1	.	CSARGISTDTQYF	TGCAGTGCTAGGGGAATCAGCACAGATACGCAGTATTTT
TRBJ2-7	.	TRBV28	.	CASSFVPIYEQYF	TGTGCCAGCAGTTTCGTCCCCATCTACGAGCAGTACTTC
TRBJ1-4	.	TRBV5-6	TRBD1	CASSFRQGSNEKLFF	TGTGCCAGCAGTTTTCGACAGGGCTCTAATGAAAAACTGTTTTTT
TRBJ2-3	many	TRBV7-2	.	CASSFSPVVTDTQYF	TGTGCCAGCAGCTTTTCTCCCGTGGTCACAGATACGCAGTATTTT
TRBJ2-3	many	TRBV29-1	TRBD2	CSARTSGDPDTQYF	TGCAGCGCCAGGACTAGCGGGGATCCAGATACGCAGTATTTT
TRBJ1-6	many	TRBV20-1	.	CSASVSGTASSYNSPLHF	TGCAGTGCTAGTGTTTCAGGGACGGCAAGCTCCTATAATTCACCCCTCCACTTT
TRBJ2-7	many	TRBV21-1	.	CASRNYEQYF	TGTGCCAGTCGAAACTACGAGCAGTACTTC
TRBJ2-5	.	TRBV29-1	.	CSVDGLQETQHF	TGCAGCGTTGATGGGCTTCAAGAGACCCAGCACTTC
TRBJ2-4	many	TRBV3-1	TRBD1	CASSLYRTGKNIQYF	TGTGCCAGCAGCCTTTACCGGACAGGGAAAAACATTCAGTACTTC
TRBJ2-2	many	TRBV9	.	CASSVGPGNTGELFF	TGTGCCAGCAGCGTAGGACCAGGGAACACCGGGGAGCTGTTTTTT
TRBJ1-1	.	TRBV15	.	CATSREGVRRTEAFF	TGTGCCACCAGCAGGGAGGGGGTACGAAGGACTGAAGCTTTCTTT
TRBJ1-2	few	TRBV2	.	CASTSKPEGYGYTF	TGTGCCAGCACGAGCAAGCCCGAAGGCTATGGCTACACCTTC
TRBJ2-2	many	TRBV19	TRBD2	CASSIRGAGELFF	TGTGCCAGTAGTATACGGGGGGCCGGGGAGCTGTTTTTT
TRBJ1-4	many	TRBV5-1	.	CASSEGRGNEKLFF	TGCGCCAGCAGCGAGGGGAGGGGAAATGAAAAACTGTTTTTT
TRBJ2-3	many	TRBV28	TRBD2	CASSLSGRRGREITDTQYF	TGTGCCAGCAGTTTATCCGGTCGTCGCGGGAGGGAAATCACAGATACGCAGTATTTT
TRBJ2-7	many	TRBV5-1	TRBD2	CASERGRGGEQYF	TGCGCCAGCGAGCGGGGGAGGGGTGGCGAGCAGTACTTC
TRBJ1-1	.	TRBV7-9	TRBD1	CASSTTIRDRALIERSEAFF	TGTGCCAGCAGCACAACCATACGGGACAGGGCGCTTATCGAAAGAAGTGAAGCTTTCTTT